This T cell receptor (beta chain) was identified during a study of chemoradiotherapy in HPV16-positive cancers. Overall study findings and caveats: Functional assays defining HPV-specific T cells used only a couple of HPV16-positive patients. During treatment, candidate HPV-specific clones and E7-related motifs expanded in tumor. In HPV16-positive patients, HPV-responsive T-cell expansion tracked better recurrence-free survival.

Produced via immunoSEQ multiplex PCR; TCRdb's table is partial and in-frame only. In the table there are some 4,900 clones, roughly 95% of which are singletons. This clone has a single count. Its antigen is not identified. This receptor was obtained from a human donor with HPV-associated anogenital cancer. The material sequenced was tumor tissue, taken from a patient who underwent chemoradiotherapy.

The CDR3 bases are TGTGCCAGCAGTAGACCTAACTGGGGATCTGGGGCCAACGTCCTGACTTTC. Translation: CASSRPNWGSGANVLTF. The V and J genes are TRBV11-2 and TRBJ2-6; D not certain. Germline CDR1 is SGHAT and CDR2 is FQNNGV. V lost 6 bases, J lost 1 base, and 16 bases lay in between. There are 17 residues in the CDR3.